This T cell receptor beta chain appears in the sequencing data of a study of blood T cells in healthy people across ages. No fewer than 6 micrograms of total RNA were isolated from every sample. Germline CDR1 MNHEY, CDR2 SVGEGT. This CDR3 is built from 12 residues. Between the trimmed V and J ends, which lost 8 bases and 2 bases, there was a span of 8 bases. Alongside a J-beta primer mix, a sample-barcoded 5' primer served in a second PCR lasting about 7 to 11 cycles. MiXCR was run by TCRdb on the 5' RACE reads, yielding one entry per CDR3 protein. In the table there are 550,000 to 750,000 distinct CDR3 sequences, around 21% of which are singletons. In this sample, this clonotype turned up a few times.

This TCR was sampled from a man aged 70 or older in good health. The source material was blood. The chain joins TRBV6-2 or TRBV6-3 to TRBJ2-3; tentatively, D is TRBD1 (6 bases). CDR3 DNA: TGTGCCAGCCAGGGGTTCACAGATACGCAGTATTTT. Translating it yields CASQGFTDTQYF.